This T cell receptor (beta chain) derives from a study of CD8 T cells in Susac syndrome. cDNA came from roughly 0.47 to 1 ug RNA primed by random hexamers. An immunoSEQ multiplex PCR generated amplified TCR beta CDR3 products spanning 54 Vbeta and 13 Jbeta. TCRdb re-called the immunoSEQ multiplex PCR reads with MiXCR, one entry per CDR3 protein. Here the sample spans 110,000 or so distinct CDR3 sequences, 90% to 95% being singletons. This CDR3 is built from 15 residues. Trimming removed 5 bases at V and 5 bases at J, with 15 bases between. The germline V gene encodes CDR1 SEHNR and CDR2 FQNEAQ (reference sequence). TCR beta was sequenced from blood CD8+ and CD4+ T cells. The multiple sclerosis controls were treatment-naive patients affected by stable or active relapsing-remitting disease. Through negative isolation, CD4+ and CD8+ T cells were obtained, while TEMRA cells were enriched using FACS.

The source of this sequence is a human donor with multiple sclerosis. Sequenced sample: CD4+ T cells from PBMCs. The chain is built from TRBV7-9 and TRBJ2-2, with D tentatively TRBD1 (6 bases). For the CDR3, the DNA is TGTGCCAGCAGCCGACGGGGACAACCAACCGGGGAGCTGTTTTTT. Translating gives CASSRRGQPTGELFF. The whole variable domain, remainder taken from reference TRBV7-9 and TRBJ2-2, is DTGVSQNPRHKITKRGQNVTFRCDPISEHNRLYWYRQTLGQGPEFLTYFQNEAQLEKSRLLSDRFSAERPKGSFSTLEIQRTEQGDSAMYLCASSRRGQPTGELFFGEGSRLTVL.